The clone carrying this TCR beta chain was seen ten or more times. What it recognizes is unknown. The data derive from a study of early T cells in non-severe SARS-CoV-2 infection. Researchers tagged individual cDNA molecules with unique molecular identifiers. TCRdb re-analysed the 5' RACE reads in MiXCR, keeping a single row per CDR3 protein. Of 35,000 to 45,000 distinct CDR3 sequences in the sample, roughly 6.1% were seen once. Broader study findings: Comparison of clonotypes with VDJdb favored anti-spike CD8 responses while missing private and CD4 specificities.

Germline lookup yields CDR1 LGHDT and CDR2 YNNKEL (reference sequence). Trimming cost V 0 bases and J 2 bases, with 10 bases left between them. This CDR3 has 15 amino acids. The rearrangement joins TRBV3-1 to TRBJ2-5; D gene uncertain. This sequence originates from an adult who was a healthcare worker with PCR-confirmed SARS-CoV-2 infection or an uninfected control (not recorded which). The sample consisted of whole blood, taken at baseline. CDR3 region: CASSQELDLQETQYF. The CDR3 DNA reads TGTGCCAGCAGCCAAGAATTGGATTTACAAGAGACCCAGTACTTC.